This record covers a single T cell receptor beta chain. J lost 5 bases, V lost 4 bases, and 8 bases had no gene match. The CDR3 covers 17 residues. Germline assignment: CDR1 PRHDT and CDR2 FYEKMQ (reference sequence). This entry is derived from a study of shared clonotypes between healthy human individuals. At the level of the study: Donors consisted of two women and three men between 18 and 49.

Each unsorted PBMC replicate got 300 ng genomic DNA, around 30,000 genomes. Clones were sequenced by immunoSEQ multiplex PCR, and TCRdb holds only the in-frame ones, with some missing. The sample has fewer than 650,000 clones; 70% to 80% are singletons. The sequence came from a middle-aged woman in good health. Some clones in this sample may be carry-over from other donors' samples. The genes are TRBV13 and TRBJ2-5; 15 nucleotides align to TRBD2. The specimen sequenced was PBMCs. The CDR3, as DNA: TGTGCCAGCAGCTACCGGACTAGCGGGAGGGTGGGGGAGACCCAGTACTTC. The encoded protein is CASSYRTSGRVGETQYF.